The TCR beta chain described here comes from a study of cytomegalovirus exposure and HLA in healthy donors. Study as a whole: Later, an analysis reported that the roughly 120 validation repertoires had used the same platform as the roughly 720 first-cohort repertoires.

Method: immunoSEQ multiplex PCR; TCRdb's copy keeps in-frame clones and lacks some. Counted here are roughly 240,000 clones, about 87% occurring once; the ten biggest clones make up 2.6%. The table lists this clone with a count of one. Germline V CDR1 and CDR2: SGHTA, FQGNSA. The CDR3 sequence is 15 residues long. Trimming pared 5 bases from V and 1 base from J, leaving 15 bases between. Sequencing was done on a sample of PBMCs. V gene TRBV7-2 combines with J gene TRBJ2-7; D gene unclear. The sequence was obtained from a man aged 18 to 35 in good health and CMV-seronegative. In DNA form, the CDR3 reads TGTGCCAGCAGCCCAAGTGCAGGCCCTTCCTACGAGCAGTACTTC. Amino acids: CASSPSAGPSYEQYF. The whole variable domain, remainder taken from reference TRBV7-2 and TRBJ2-7, is GAGVSQSPSNKVTEKGKDVELRCDPISGHTALYWYRQSLGQGLEFLIYFQGNSAPDKSGLPSDRFSAERTGGSVSTLTIQRTQQEDSAVYLCASSPSAGPSYEQYFGPGTRLTVT.